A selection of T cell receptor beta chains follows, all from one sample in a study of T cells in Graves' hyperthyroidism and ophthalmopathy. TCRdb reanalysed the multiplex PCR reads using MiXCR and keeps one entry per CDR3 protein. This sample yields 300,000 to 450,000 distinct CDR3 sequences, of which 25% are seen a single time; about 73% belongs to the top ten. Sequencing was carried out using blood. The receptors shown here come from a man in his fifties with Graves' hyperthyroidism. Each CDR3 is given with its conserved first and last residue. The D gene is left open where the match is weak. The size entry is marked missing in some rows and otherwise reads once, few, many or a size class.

CDR3 DNA: TGTGCCAGCAGCACCGAAGTCGGCGAGCAGTACTTC
CDR3 protein: CASSTEVGEQYF
D gene: .
clone size: many
J gene: TRBJ2-7
V gene: TRBV7-3

CDR3 DNA: TGTGCCTGGAGCAGTTTGAACACTGAAGCTTTCTTT
CDR3 protein: CAWSSLNTEAFF
D gene: .
clone size: .
J gene: TRBJ1-1
V gene: TRBV30

CDR3 DNA: TGCAGTGCTCCAAAGCAATCCTACAATGAGCAGTTCTTC
CDR3 protein: CSAPKQSYNEQFF
D gene: .
clone size: .
J gene: TRBJ2-1
V gene: TRBV20-1

CDR3 DNA: TGCGCCAGCAGCTTAGGGGTCACCGGGGAGCTGTTTTTT
CDR3 protein: CASSLGVTGELFF
D gene: .
clone size: many
J gene: TRBJ2-2
V gene: TRBV5-1

CDR3 DNA: TGCAGCGTTTCGGCGACCTCCAGGCGCGAGCAGTACTTC
CDR3 protein: CSVSATSRREQYF
D gene: .
clone size: .
J gene: TRBJ2-7
V gene: TRBV29-1

CDR3 DNA: TGCAGCGTTGGGAACGGCTACGAGCGGTACTTC
CDR3 protein: CSVGNGYERYF
D gene: .
clone size: .
J gene: TRBJ2-7
V gene: TRBV29-1

CDR3 DNA: TGCAGTGCAACCGGGACCCAGCTGGGCACAGATACGCAGTATTTT
CDR3 protein: CSATGTQLGTDTQYF
D gene: .
clone size: many
J gene: TRBJ2-3
V gene: TRBV20-1

CDR3 DNA: TGCGCCAGCAGCTTGGAGGAGGGGGCAGGCTATGGCTACACCTTC
CDR3 protein: CASSLEEGAGYGYTF
D gene: TRBD1
clone size: .
J gene: TRBJ1-2
V gene: TRBV5-1

CDR3 DNA: TGTGCCCCAATCGTCTCTGGGGCCAACGTCCTGACTTTC
CDR3 protein: CAPIVSGANVLTF
D gene: .
clone size: .
J gene: TRBJ2-6
V gene: TRBV12-5

CDR3 DNA: TGTGCCAGCAGCTTAAGCCTTAGGGCGGGGAATGAGCAGTTCTTC
CDR3 protein: CASSLSLRAGNEQFF
D gene: .
clone size: many
J gene: TRBJ2-1
V gene: TRBV7-9

CDR3 DNA: TGTGCCAGCAGCTTAGGAGGGACTCCATACGAGCAGTACTTC
CDR3 protein: CASSLGGTPYEQYF
D gene: .
clone size: many
J gene: TRBJ2-7
V gene: TRBV11-2

CDR3 DNA: TGTGCCAGCAGTGACTCGGGGTCCGGGGGTGAAGCTTTCTTT
CDR3 protein: CASSDSGSGGEAFF
D gene: .
clone size: .
J gene: TRBJ1-1
V gene: TRBV11-2

CDR3 DNA: TGTGCCAGCAGTGAAGGGACAGGGGGTGGCTACGAGCAGTACTTC
CDR3 protein: CASSEGTGGGYEQYF
D gene: TRBD1
clone size: .
J gene: TRBJ2-7
V gene: TRBV6-1

CDR3 DNA: TGCACTTGTAGCGGGGGCCAAGAGACCCAGTACTTC
CDR3 protein: CTCSGGQETQYF
D gene: TRBD2
clone size: few
J gene: TRBJ2-5
V gene: TRBV29-1

CDR3 DNA: TGTGCCAGCAGGTCCCAGTGGGGGGCGTATGGCTACACCTTC
CDR3 protein: CASRSQWGAYGYTF
D gene: .
clone size: few
J gene: TRBJ1-2
V gene: TRBV28

CDR3 DNA: TGTGCCACCAGCAGAGCCAGGGGTTACGAGCAGTACTTC
CDR3 protein: CATSRARGYEQYF
D gene: .
clone size: .
J gene: TRBJ2-7
V gene: TRBV15

CDR3 DNA: TGCGCCAGCAGCCCCGGAGTGAGCCAAGAGACCCAGTACTTC
CDR3 protein: CASSPGVSQETQYF
D gene: .
clone size: .
J gene: TRBJ2-5
V gene: TRBV5-1

CDR3 DNA: TGCAGGGGACTTCCATTCTACGAGCAGTACTTC
CDR3 protein: CRGLPFYEQYF
D gene: .
clone size: .
J gene: TRBJ2-7
V gene: TRBV20-1

CDR3 DNA: TGCAGTGCTAGAGATGCCCTGGGGCAGTACTCCTACAATGAGCAGTTCTTC
CDR3 protein: CSARDALGQYSYNEQFF
D gene: .
clone size: few
J gene: TRBJ2-1
V gene: TRBV20-1

CDR3 DNA: TGCAGTGCTAGGGGGATTTGGACTAGCGGAGTATTTAGCACAGATACGCAGTATTTT
CDR3 protein: CSARGIWTSGVFSTDTQYF
D gene: TRBD2
clone size: .
J gene: TRBJ2-3
V gene: TRBV20-1

CDR3 DNA: TGTGCCAGCAGTAATCCTAGCGGGAGGGTCTACGAGCAGTACTTC
CDR3 protein: CASSNPSGRVYEQYF
D gene: TRBD2
clone size: few
J gene: TRBJ2-7
V gene: TRBV28

CDR3 DNA: TGTGCCAGCAGCTTAAACGCCAAGACAGGGCCCTTTGAAGCTTTCTTT
CDR3 protein: CASSLNAKTGPFEAFF
D gene: TRBD1
clone size: .
J gene: TRBJ1-1
V gene: TRBV7-9

CDR3 DNA: TGTGCCAGCAAGCATCTAGCGGGAGGCGCCTCAGATACGCAGTATTTT
CDR3 protein: CASKHLAGGASDTQYF
D gene: TRBD2
clone size: many
J gene: TRBJ2-3
V gene: TRBV2

CDR3 DNA: TGCAGTGCTACCGACCGCATCTCTGGAAACACCATATATTTT
CDR3 protein: CSATDRISGNTIYF
D gene: .
clone size: .
J gene: TRBJ1-3
V gene: TRBV20-1

CDR3 DNA: TGTGCCAGTAGGACCAATAGCGGGAGCTCTGGGAAAGAGACCCAGTACTTC
CDR3 protein: CASRTNSGSSGKETQYF
D gene: TRBD2
clone size: .
J gene: TRBJ2-5
V gene: TRBV30

CDR3 DNA: TGTGCCAGCAGCTCTTCCAGGGTGAATGAGCAGTTCTTC
CDR3 protein: CASSSSRVNEQFF
D gene: .
clone size: .
J gene: TRBJ2-1
V gene: TRBV7-9

CDR3 DNA: TGTGCCAGCAGTTACTCTTACTGGACAGAGTACCAAGAGACCCAGTACTTC
CDR3 protein: CASSYSYWTEYQETQYF
D gene: .
clone size: .
J gene: TRBJ2-5
V gene: TRBV6-5

CDR3 DNA: TGTGCCATCAGTGATATGGTGAAGGGGTTCGATGAGCAGTTCTTC
CDR3 protein: CAISDMVKGFDEQFF
D gene: .
clone size: few
J gene: TRBJ2-1
V gene: TRBV10-3

CDR3 DNA: TGTGCCAGCAGTGAAGGGGGGATGGTGGTGAACACCGGGGAGCTGTTTTTT
CDR3 protein: CASSEGGMVVNTGELFF
D gene: .
clone size: few
J gene: TRBJ2-2
V gene: TRBV6-1

CDR3 DNA: TGTGCCAGTAGTAGGGGACAGGGGATGGTACGCGAGCAGTACTTC
CDR3 protein: CASSRGQGMVREQYF
D gene: TRBD1
clone size: once
J gene: TRBJ2-7
V gene: TRBV19

CDR3 DNA: TGTGCCAGCAGCTTAGTGATAGGCACGAACACCGGGGAGCTGTTTTTT
CDR3 protein: CASSLVIGTNTGELFF
D gene: .
clone size: .
J gene: TRBJ2-2
V gene: TRBV11-2

CDR3 DNA: TGTGCCAGCAGCGTAGGTCTAGGGGAGCAAGAGACCCAGTACTTC
CDR3 protein: CASSVGLGEQETQYF
D gene: .
clone size: .
J gene: TRBJ2-5
V gene: TRBV9

CDR3 DNA: TGTGTCAGCAGCCCACCTATAGGGGTTCAGCCCCAGCATTTT
CDR3 protein: CVSSPPIGVQPQHF
D gene: .
clone size: .
J gene: TRBJ1-5
V gene: TRBV28

CDR3 DNA: TGCGCCAGCAGCCATACAATTGGGGGGCGGAACACTGAAGCTTTCTTT
CDR3 protein: CASSHTIGGRNTEAFF
D gene: .
clone size: .
J gene: TRBJ1-1
V gene: TRBV5-1

CDR3 DNA: TGCAGCGCACAGGGGACGACTAACTATGGCTACACCTTC
CDR3 protein: CSAQGTTNYGYTF
D gene: TRBD1
clone size: once
J gene: TRBJ1-2
V gene: TRBV29-1

CDR3 DNA: TGTGCCAGCAGTACAGGGGGCTATGGCTACACCTTC
CDR3 protein: CASSTGGYGYTF
D gene: TRBD1
clone size: .
J gene: TRBJ1-2
V gene: TRBV28

CDR3 DNA: TGTGCCAGCAGTCCAGTCGGGAATTCACCCCTCCACTTT
CDR3 protein: CASSPVGNSPLHF
D gene: .
clone size: .
J gene: TRBJ1-6
V gene: TRBV28

CDR3 DNA: TGTGCCAGCAGTGAATATCGCAGTGATTTTTACGAGCAGTACTTC
CDR3 protein: CASSEYRSDFYEQYF
D gene: .
clone size: .
J gene: TRBJ2-7
V gene: TRBV6-1

CDR3 DNA: TGTGCCAGCAGCCTGTTACAGGGGGCGGGGTTCACTGAAGCTTTCTTT
CDR3 protein: CASSLLQGAGFTEAFF
D gene: TRBD1
clone size: few
J gene: TRBJ1-1
V gene: TRBV5-6

CDR3 DNA: TGTGCCAGCAGTCCTAGCCATACCTCCACAGATACGCAGTATTTT
CDR3 protein: CASSPSHTSTDTQYF
D gene: .
clone size: .
J gene: TRBJ2-3
V gene: TRBV6-1

CDR3 DNA: TGTGCCAGCAGACCCGGTACTAATGAAAAACTGTTTTTT
CDR3 protein: CASRPGTNEKLFF
D gene: .
clone size: few
J gene: TRBJ1-4
V gene: TRBV12-3/TRBV12-4

CDR3 DNA: TGTGCCAGCAGCGTTCTGGGGGCGAGCTCCTACGAGCAGTACTTC
CDR3 protein: CASSVLGASSYEQYF
D gene: .
clone size: .
J gene: TRBJ2-7
V gene: TRBV5-5

CDR3 DNA: TGTGCCAGCAGCCAAGAGTGGCTAGGGGAGAGCGAGCAGTTCTTC
CDR3 protein: CASSQEWLGESEQFF
D gene: .
clone size: many
J gene: TRBJ2-1
V gene: TRBV3-1

CDR3 DNA: TGTGCCAGCAGGGAGAAAGGTGGCTACACCTTC
CDR3 protein: CASREKGGYTF
D gene: .
clone size: .
J gene: TRBJ1-2
V gene: TRBV6-1

CDR3 DNA: TGTGCCAGCAGCTTCAGGACAGGCGGGATCTTT
CDR3 protein: CASSFRTGGIF
D gene: TRBD1
clone size: .
J gene: TRBJ1-1
V gene: TRBV11-2

CDR3 DNA: TGTGCCAGCAGTTACTCGGGGACTAGCCGGCTAAACATTCAGTACTTC
CDR3 protein: CASSYSGTSRLNIQYF
D gene: TRBD2
clone size: .
J gene: TRBJ2-4
V gene: TRBV6-5

CDR3 DNA: TGTGCCAGCAGCACATCGGGACTAGCGGGAGGGCCTAGTTCGGCAGATACGCAGTATTTT
CDR3 protein: CASSTSGLAGGPSSADTQYF
D gene: TRBD2
clone size: .
J gene: TRBJ2-3
V gene: TRBV27

CDR3 DNA: TGTGCCAGCAGTCCCGGACAGGGGAGGTCCTACAATGAGCAGTTCTTC
CDR3 protein: CASSPGQGRSYNEQFF
D gene: TRBD1
clone size: few
J gene: TRBJ2-1
V gene: TRBV2

CDR3 DNA: TGTGCCAGCAGTCCGTCGGACAGGGGGCTTGTCCAAGAGACCCAGTACTTC
CDR3 protein: CASSPSDRGLVQETQYF
D gene: TRBD1
clone size: .
J gene: TRBJ2-5
V gene: TRBV27

CDR3 DNA: TGTGCCAGCAGCTTAGGAGTTTCCCACGAGCAGTACTTC
CDR3 protein: CASSLGVSHEQYF
D gene: .
clone size: many
J gene: TRBJ2-7
V gene: TRBV11-1

CDR3 DNA: TGCAGCGTCCGGGACAGGGGGGCTGAAGCTTTCTTT
CDR3 protein: CSVRDRGAEAFF
D gene: TRBD1
clone size: .
J gene: TRBJ1-1
V gene: TRBV29-1

CDR3 DNA: TGTGCCAGCAGTTACGGTACAGGGGTCTCACCCCTCCACTTT
CDR3 protein: CASSYGTGVSPLHF
D gene: TRBD1
clone size: few
J gene: TRBJ1-6
V gene: TRBV6-5

CDR3 DNA: TGTGCCAGCAGCCCGTTCTACGAGCAGTACTTC
CDR3 protein: CASSPFYEQYF
D gene: .
clone size: few
J gene: TRBJ2-7
V gene: TRBV28